The 6 T cell receptor beta chains listed next were all sequenced from one sample in a study of blood T cell repertoires in COVID-19. This table comes from immunoSEQ multiplex PCR, and its TCRdb copy is limited to in-frame clones, with some not included. This sample yields 360,000 or so clones, of which around 91% are seen a single time; about 6.8% belongs to the top ten. The specimen was peripheral blood. Receptors originate from a man younger than 35 with active or convalescent COVID-19.

The rearrangement uses TRBV28 and TRBJ2-2; 7 positions agree with TRBD1. The CDR3 has 15 residues. After removal of 3 bases from V and 3 bases from J, the junction contained 4 bases not matched to a gene. Germline CDR1 and CDR2: MDHEN and SYDVKM. The DNA of the CDR3 is TGTGCCAGCAGTTTTGGGGACAGAGACACCGGGGAGCTGTTTTTT. Translating it yields CASSFGDRDTGELFF.

The CDR3 DNA is TGTGCCAGCAGCGCTACAGGGTACCCTGAAGCTTTCTTT. The encoded protein is CASSATGYPEAFF. The V and J genes are TRBV12-3 or TRBV12-4 and TRBJ1-1; tentatively, D is TRBD1 (6 bases). The CDR3 is made up of 13 amino acids. The V gene lost 6 bases and the J gene lost 6 bases, with 14 bases spanning the gap.

The V and J genes are TRBV7-9 and TRBJ1-1, with 7 bases that match TRBD1. V dropped 4 bases and J dropped 8; count of bases not matched to a gene: 4. CDR1 is SEHNR and CDR2 is FQNEAQ in the germline V gene (reference sequence). This CDR3 comprises 12 residues. CDR3 nucleotide sequence: TGTGCCAGCAGCTCCCGACAGGGCGAAGCTTTCTTT. It encodes CASSSRQGEAFF.

This clone came up once. This chain joins TRBV25-1 and TRBJ1-6; 7 bases agree with TRBD1. The CDR3 contains 16 residues. The germline gives CDR1 MGHDK, CDR2 SYGVNS. J lost 7 bases, V lost 1 base, and 7 bases had no gene match. The CDR3 coding sequence is TGTGCCAGCAGTGAATTCGTCGGGACAGAGAATTCACCCCTCCACTTT. It encodes CASSEFVGTENSPLHF.

The rearrangement joins TRBV3-1 (or the pseudogene TRBV3-2) to TRBJ2-3; 9 bases match TRBD2. This CDR3 has 20 amino acids. J gave up 2 bases and V 0 bases, and 15 bases lay outside the gene matches. CDR1 LGHDT and CDR2 YNNKEL come from the germline V gene (reference sequence). CDR3 DNA: TGTGCCAGCAGCCAAGATCGGCCAGCGGGGGGCCAATCTCCCACAGATACGCAGTATTTT. Translating it yields CASSQDRPAGGQSPTDTQYF.

The genes are TRBV30 and TRBJ1-2; no firm D call. The CDR3 contains 16 residues. V lost 3 bases, J lost 0 bases, and 17 bases lay in between. Germline V gives CDR1 GTSNPN, CDR2 SVGIG (reference sequence). This CDR3 reads CAWSRNSLGANYGYTF. Written as DNA, the CDR3 is TGTGCCTGGAGCCGAAACTCCCTTGGAGCTAACTATGGCTACACCTTC.